Presented here are 26 T cell receptor beta chains from one specimen sequenced in a study of blood T cells in healthy people across ages. PCR was performed a second time for roughly 7 to 12 cycles using a sample-barcoded 5' primer and a J-beta primer mix. TCRdb reprocessed the 5' RACE reads via MiXCR and lists one record per CDR3 protein. The data contain about 1.7 million distinct CDR3 sequences, 28% of them singletons. Material for sequencing was blood. These receptors all come from a woman aged 25 to 45 in good health.

The chain links TRBV7-9 to TRBJ2-5; D may match TRBD1 or TRBD2 (5 bases each). The V end was cut by 0 bases, the J end by 3 bases, with 8 bases between. The V gene's germline CDR1 is SEHNR and CDR2 FQNEAQ (reference sequence). This CDR3 is 14 amino acids long. The CDR3 loop is CASSLAGEEETQYF. CDR3 sequence (DNA): TGTGCCAGCAGCTTAGCGGGGGAAGAAGAGACCCAGTACTTC.

This clonotype was observed a handful of times. The V gene is TRBV10-3, the J gene TRBJ1-1, with TRBD1 as a possible D gene (5 bases). The CDR3 is 13 residues long. With 10 bases removed from V and 1 base from J, the gap between germline ends came to 13 bases. CDR1 is ENHRY and CDR2 is SYGVKD in the germline V gene. The DNA for the CDR3 is TGTGCCACCGGGGACGGCGAGAACACTGAAGCTTTCTTT. It encodes CATGDGENTEAFF.

The chain employs TRBV20-1 and TRBJ2-1; D unclear. Deletions cut 3 bases from V and 10 bases from J, with 16 bases between. The CDR3 covers 13 residues. The germline V gene has CDR1 DFQATT and CDR2 SNEGSKA (reference sequence). The CDR3 here is CSASPYETYEQFF. The DNA for the CDR3 is TGCAGTGCTAGCCCCTATGAGACCTACGAGCAGTTCTTC.

This clonotype was counted only a few times. The chain carries TRBV5-4 and TRBJ2-1, with D possibly being TRBD1 (6 bases). Germline loops: CDR1 SGHNT, CDR2 YYREEE (reference sequence). The germline V and J ends were trimmed by 0 bases and 6 bases, with 16 bases remaining between them. The CDR3 is 16 residues long. In nucleotides, the CDR3 is TGTGCCAGCAGCTTGGTGGGGGACATGAGGGGCAATGAGCAGTTCTTC. Its translation is CASSLVGDMRGNEQFF.

The chain employs TRBV19 and TRBJ2-5; D is ambiguous. The germline V and J ends were trimmed by 3 bases and 1 base, with 12 bases remaining between them. CDR1 is LNHDA and CDR2 is SQIVND in the germline V gene (reference sequence). This CDR3 region has 15 residues. The CDR3 loop reads CASSIRRRSQETQYF. DNA for the CDR3: TGTGCCAGTAGTATTCGGCGGCGGAGCCAAGAGACCCAGTACTTC.

For this clonotype: One base away lies a much larger clone, so this may be a sequencing read error. This sequence joins TRBV10-3 and TRBJ1-2; TRBD1 might be the D (5 bases). The CDR3 has 12 residues. Germline CDR1 reads ENHRY; CDR2 reads SYGVKD. CDR3 sequence: CAFSETVAGYTF. CDR3 nucleotides: TGTGCCTTCAGTGAGACAGTGGCGGGCTACACCTTC.

This clonotype was picked up a small number of times. V usage is TRBV12-3 or TRBV12-4 and J usage is TRBJ1-5, with 9 positions matching TRBD1. The trim removed 5 bases at V and 2 bases at J, leaving 10 bases unmatched. The CDR3 runs 17 residues. The CDR3 sequence is CASSPSPDRGGNQPQHF. CDR3 coding DNA: TGTGCCAGCAGTCCATCCCCGGACAGGGGTGGCAATCAGCCCCAGCATTTT.

The chain uses TRBV6-2 or TRBV6-3 and TRBJ2-2; perhaps TRBD1 as D (6 bases). Looked up from germline, CDR1 is MNHEY and CDR2 is SVGEGT. The CDR3 is 15 residues long. Trimming took 6 bases from V and 6 from J, leaving 17 bases between them. CDR3 bases: TGTGCCAGCAGCATAATAACAGGGAAGGCCGGGGAGCTGTTTTTT. This codes for CASSIITGKAGELFF.

This clonotype was counted at least ten times. The V gene is TRBV7-9, the J gene TRBJ2-7, with D tentatively TRBD1 (6 bases). Between the trimmed V and J ends, which lost 4 bases and 6 bases, there was a span of 13 bases. From germline, CDR1 is SEHNR and CDR2 FQNEAQ (reference sequence). CDR3 length equals 13 residues. CDR3 sequence reads: CASSSTDRLEQYF. The CDR3 bases are TGTGCCAGCAGCTCCACAGACAGGCTCGAGCAGTACTTC.

V gene TRBV6-8 combines with J gene TRBJ2-1; 14 bases map to TRBD2. V shed 6 bases and J 5 bases; nucleotides not matched to a gene: 9. Germline lookup yields CDR1 MNHGY and CDR2 SAAAGT. The CDR3 loop spans 17 amino acids. DNA for the CDR3: TGTGCCAGCAGCCACGGACTAGCGGGGGGCCTGCACAATGAGCAGTTCTTC. Amino acids: CASSHGLAGGLHNEQFF.

The chain combines TRBV7-2 with TRBJ2-5; 9 nucleotides line up with TRBD1. This CDR3 has 18 amino acids. With 4 bases clipped from V and 1 base from J, the junction kept 13 bases outside the gene matches. The germline CDR1 and CDR2 sequences are SGHTA and FQGNSA. CDR3 amino acids: CASSSPGTGRPSQETQYF. CDR3 nucleotides: TGTGCCAGCAGCTCTCCGGGGACAGGGAGGCCCAGCCAAGAGACCCAGTACTTC.

This clonotype was picked up many times. The chain couples TRBV5-5 to TRBJ2-5; D call uncertain. The CDR3 contains 13 residues. The V end was cut by 2 bases, the J end by 3 bases, with 8 bases between. In germline, CDR1 is SGHKS, CDR2 YYEKEE (reference sequence). The CDR3 DNA reads TGTGCCAGCAGCTTTATTAGAGAAGAGACCCAGTACTTC. It yields the protein CASSFIREETQYF.

This clonotype has a count of ten or more. CDR3 coding DNA: TGCAGCGCCAAGAGGGGCGCCTACGAGCAGTACTTC. This codes for CSAKRGAYEQYF. The V and J genes are TRBV29-1 and TRBJ2-7, with D perhaps given as TRBD1 or TRBD2 (5 bases each). The V gene lost 7 bases and the J gene lost 2 bases, with 12 bases spanning the gap. The germline V gene has CDR1 SQVTM and CDR2 ANQGSEA. This CDR3 is 12 amino acids long.

Written as DNA, the CDR3 is TGTGCCAGCAGCCCCCGGGACGGACCCACAGATACGCAGTATTTT. Its translation: CASSPRDGPTDTQYF. The gene calls are TRBV7-2 and TRBJ2-3; D possibly matches TRBD1 or TRBD2 (5 bases each). Germline assignment: CDR1 SGHTA and CDR2 FQGNSA. The CDR3 sequence is 15 residues long. Trimming removed 5 bases at V and 2 bases at J, with 14 bases between.

The V and J genes are TRBV10-3 and TRBJ2-4; 7 nucleotides agree with TRBD1. The V segment lost 2 bases and the J segment 1 base; nucleotides outside the gene matches: 2. Germline CDR1 is ENHRY and CDR2 is SYGVKD. This CDR3 spans 15 amino acids. As DNA, the CDR3 is TGTGCCATCAGTGAGGAACAGGGGGCCAAAAACATTCAGTACTTC. The encoded protein is CAISEEQGAKNIQYF.

The sample holds a few counts of this clonotype. The V gene is TRBV28, the J gene TRBJ2-7; D remains unclear. CDR3 length: 12 amino acids. Germline V gene sequence: CDR1 MDHEN, CDR2 SYDVKM. Deletions cut 3 bases from V and 4 bases from J, with 7 bases between. The CDR3 spells CASSFFQYEQYF. CDR3 DNA sequence: TGTGCCAGCAGTTTTTTCCAGTACGAGCAGTACTTC.

The V and J genes are TRBV7-2 and TRBJ2-3; 9 bases agree with TRBD2. Germline CDR1 reads SGHTA; CDR2 reads FQGNSA. V lost 5 bases to trimming and J lost 0 bases; unmatched junction nucleotides: 9. CDR3 length equals 17 residues. The CDR3 sequence is CASSRLLTSGSTDTQYF. The DNA of the CDR3 is TGTGCCAGCAGCCGACTCCTTACTAGCGGGAGCACAGATACGCAGTATTTT.

This rearrangement joins TRBV11-2 to TRBJ1-1, with D tentatively TRBD1 (6 bases). The germline V gene encodes CDR1 SGHAT and CDR2 FQNNGV. Trimming stripped 5 bases from V and 0 bases from J, with 10 bases between. The CDR3 loop spans 14 amino acids. Here the CDR3 DNA reads TGTGCCAGCAGCCAGGGACATCTGAACACTGAAGCTTTCTTT. Amino acid sequence: CASSQGHLNTEAFF. The entire variable domain, with the rest obtained from reference TRBV11-2 and TRBJ1-1, is as follows: EAGVAQSPRYKIIEKRQSVAFWCNPISGHATLYWYQQILGQGPKLLIQFQNNGVVDDSQLPKDRFSAERLKGVDSTLKIQPAKLEDSAVYLCASSQGHLNTEAFFGQGTRLTVV.

This clonotype has a handful of counts. The chain is built from TRBV20-1 and TRBJ2-3; TRBD2 matches 8 bases. CDR1 and CDR2 (germline): DFQATT, SNEGSKA (reference sequence). The CDR3 is 15 residues long. The trim removed 2 bases at V and 3 bases at J, leaving 7 bases unmatched. The chain's CDR3 is CSARTPAGGTDTQYF. Written as DNA, the CDR3 is TGCAGTGCTAGAACCCCTGCGGGAGGAACAGATACGCAGTATTTT.

This clonotype was found a few times. This sequence joins TRBV28 and TRBJ2-1, with TRBD1 as a possible D gene (6 bases). V lost 8 bases to trimming and J lost 2 bases, with 16 bases between them. The CDR3 is 15 amino acids. Germline V lookup: CDR1 MDHEN, CDR2 SYDVKM. The CDR3 DNA reads as TGTGCCAGCGCCGTCCCGGGACAACCCTACAATGAGCAGTTCTTC. Its translation: CASAVPGQPYNEQFF.

Regarding this clonotype: A much more abundant neighbour one base away suggests this may be a read error. This chain connects TRBV12-3 or TRBV12-4 to TRBJ2-7; TRBD1 matches 8 bases. V lost 5 bases and J lost 0; bases outside the gene matches: 12. This CDR3 contains 17 residues. This CDR3 reads CASSPGQEPPSSYEQYF. CDR3 coding DNA: TGTGCCAGCAGTCCGGGACAGGAACCCCCTAGCTCCTACGAGCAGTACTTC.

This clonotype was observed a few times. The chain is built from TRBV9 and TRBJ2-7, with 7 bases aligning to TRBD2. V shed 3 bases and J 3 bases; nucleotides not matched to a gene: 9. The CDR3 contains 15 residues. From germline, CDR1 is SGDLS and CDR2 YYNGEE. The CDR3 nucleotides read TGTGCCAGCAGCGCCAGCCCGCGGGGGATCTACGAGCAGTACTTC. It yields the protein CASSASPRGIYEQYF.

The J gene is TRBJ2-1, the V gene TRBV7-2; possibly TRBD1 for D (7 bases). CDR1 and CDR2 (germline): SGHTA, FQGNSA. Trimming shortened V by 5 bases and J by 1 base, and 12 bases separated the two germline ends. The CDR3 length is 15 residues. Here the CDR3 DNA reads TGTGCCAGCAGCAGGAGGGGGCAATCCTACAATGAGCAGTTCTTC. Translating gives CASSRRGQSYNEQFF.

The chain combines TRBV12-5 with TRBJ2-1; 15 bases are shared with TRBD2. Germline trimming cut 5 bases from V and 0 bases from J; bases unmatched to any gene: 11. The CDR3 is 20 amino acids. CDR1 LGHNT and CDR2 FRNRAP come from the germline V gene. CDR3 amino acids: CASGQPGLAGGGSSYNEQFF. The CDR3 coding sequence is TGTGCTAGTGGTCAGCCGGGACTAGCGGGGGGCGGAAGCTCCTACAATGAGCAGTTCTTC.

This clonotype was seen at least ten times. The rearrangement links TRBV10-3 to TRBJ1-2; D unresolved. The germline V gene encodes CDR1 ENHRY and CDR2 SYGVKD. V lost 3 bases and J lost 2, with 7 bases in between. The CDR3 length is 13 residues. The CDR3 nucleotides are TGTGCCATCAGTGACAGAGGGAACTATGGCTACACCTTC. Protein product: CAISDRGNYGYTF.

This chain uses TRBV14 with TRBJ2-7; 8 positions match TRBD2. This CDR3 contains 14 residues. V was pared by 4 bases and J by 6 bases, with 8 bases of the junction left unmatched. Germline V lookup: CDR1 SGHDN, CDR2 FVKESK. The CDR3 DNA sequence: TGTGCCAGCAGCCTAAGTCGGACTAGCTCCGAGCAGTACTTC. It yields the protein CASSLSRTSSEQYF.